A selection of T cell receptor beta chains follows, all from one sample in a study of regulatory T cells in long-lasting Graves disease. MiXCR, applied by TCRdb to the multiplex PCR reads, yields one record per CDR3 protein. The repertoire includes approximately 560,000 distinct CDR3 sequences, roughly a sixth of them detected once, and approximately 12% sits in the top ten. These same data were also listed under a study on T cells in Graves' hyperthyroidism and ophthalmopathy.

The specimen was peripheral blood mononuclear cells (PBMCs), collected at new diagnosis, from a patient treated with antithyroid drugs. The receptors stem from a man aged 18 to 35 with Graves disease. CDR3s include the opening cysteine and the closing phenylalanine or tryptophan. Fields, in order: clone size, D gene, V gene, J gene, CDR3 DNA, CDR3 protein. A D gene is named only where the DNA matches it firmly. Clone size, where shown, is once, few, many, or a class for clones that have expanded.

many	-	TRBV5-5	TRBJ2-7	TGTGCCAGCAGCCTAGGGCCTCAGGGGTTTACCTACGAGCAGTACTTC	CASSLGPQGFTYEQYF
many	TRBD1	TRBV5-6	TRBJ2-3	TGTGCCAGCAGCTTCCTCCGGGACAGACTCACAGATACGCAGTATTTT	CASSFLRDRLTDTQYF
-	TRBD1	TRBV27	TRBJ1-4	TGTGCCAGCAGTTCGACAGGGACTAATGAAAAACTGTTTTTT	CASSSTGTNEKLFF
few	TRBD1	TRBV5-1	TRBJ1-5	TGCGCCAGCAGCTTGGTGGCAGGGGGCGGCAATCAGCCCCAGCATTTT	CASSLVAGGGNQPQHF
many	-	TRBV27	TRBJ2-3	TGTGCCAGCAGTTTAATCGGGGAAGATACGCAGTATTTT	CASSLIGEDTQYF
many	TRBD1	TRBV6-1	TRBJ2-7	TGTGCCAGCAGTGAAGCAACAGGGGGCAACTACGAGCAGTACTTC	CASSEATGGNYEQYF
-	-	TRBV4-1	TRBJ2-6	TGCGCCAGCAGCCAAGATCGGAGGGGCTCTGGGGCCAACGTCCTGACTTTC	CASSQDRRGSGANVLTF
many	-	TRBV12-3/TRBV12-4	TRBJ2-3	TGTGCCAGCAGTTCAACCCCCGGGCATACGCAGTATTTT	CASSSTPGHTQYF
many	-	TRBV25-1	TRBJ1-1	TGTGCCAGCAGTCTCTGGAACACTGAAGCTTTCTTT	CASSLWNTEAFF
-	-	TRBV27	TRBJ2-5	TGTGCCAGCAGTTACATTGGGGGGGCCCAAGAGACCCAGTACTTC	CASSYIGGAQETQYF
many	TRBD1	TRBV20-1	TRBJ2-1	TGCAGTGCTGCTAACTTGGACAGGGCCTACAATGAGCAGTTCTTC	CSAANLDRAYNEQFF
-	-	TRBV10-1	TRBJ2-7	TGCGCCAGCAGTGGAAGGGTCCCTGGCGGCGAGCAGTACTTC	CASSGRVPGGEQYF
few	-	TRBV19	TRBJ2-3	TGTGCCAGTACCCAGGAGAAGGGCACAGATACGCAGTATTTT	CASTQEKGTDTQYF
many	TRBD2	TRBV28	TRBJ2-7	TGTGCCAGCAGTCCCGGGACTAGCTTCTACGAGCAGTACTTC	CASSPGTSFYEQYF
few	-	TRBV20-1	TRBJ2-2	TGCAGTGCTAGAGAGCCGGGGGCGCGCACCGGGGAGCTGTTTTTT	CSAREPGARTGELFF
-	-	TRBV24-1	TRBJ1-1	TGTGCCACCAAGCGGGGACGGGACACTGAAGCTTTCTTT	CATKRGRDTEAFF
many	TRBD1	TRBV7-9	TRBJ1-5	TGTGCCAGCAGCCCAGGGGACAGGGAAGAGGATCAGCCCCAGCATTTT	CASSPGDREEDQPQHF
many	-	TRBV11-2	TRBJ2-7	TGTGCCAGCAGCTCGGGACCTTGGGAGCAGTACTTC	CASSSGPWEQYF
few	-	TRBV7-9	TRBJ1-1	TGTGCCAGCAGCTCCCAGTTGAACACTGAAGCTTTCTTT	CASSSQLNTEAFF
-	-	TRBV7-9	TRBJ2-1	TGTGCCAGCAGCTACGTTAGGGAGAATGAGCAGTTCTTC	CASSYVRENEQFF
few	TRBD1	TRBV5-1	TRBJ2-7	TGCGCCAGCAGCCTCGGGACAGGGTCGGCCTACGAGCAGTACTTC	CASSLGTGSAYEQYF
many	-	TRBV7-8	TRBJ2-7	TGTGCCAGCAGCTTAGCAGCTCTCACCTACGAGCAGTACTTC	CASSLAALTYEQYF
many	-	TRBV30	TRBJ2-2	TGTGCCTGGAGTGTGTCTAGCGCAATCAACACCGGGGAGCTGTTTTTT	CAWSVSSAINTGELFF
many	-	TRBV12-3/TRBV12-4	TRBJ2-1	TGTGCCAGCAGCTTAGCAGGCTTCTCCTACAATGAGCAGTTCTTC	CASSLAGFSYNEQFF
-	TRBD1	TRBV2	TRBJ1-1	TGTGCCAGCAGCCTCGACAGGGCGGTTTCCACTGAAGCTTTCTTT	CASSLDRAVSTEAFF
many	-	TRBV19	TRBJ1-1	TGTGCCAGTAGTATAACTTCTGGTGGGAGCACTGAAGCTTTCTTT	CASSITSGGSTEAFF
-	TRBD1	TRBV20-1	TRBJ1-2	TGCAGTGCTAGACAGGGACAGAACTATGGCTACACCTTC	CSARQGQNYGYTF
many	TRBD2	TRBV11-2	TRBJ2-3	TGTGCCAGCAGCTTCAGACTAGCGGGGAGCACAGATACGCAGTATTTT	CASSFRLAGSTDTQYF
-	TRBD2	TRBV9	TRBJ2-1	TGTGCCAGCAGCGTAGCGACTAGCGGGAGTATGGGTGAGCAGTTCTTC	CASSVATSGSMGEQFF
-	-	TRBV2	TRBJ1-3	TGTGCCAGCAGTGAGGGATCTTTTTCTGGAAACACCATATATTTT	CASSEGSFSGNTIYF
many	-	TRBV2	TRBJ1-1	TGTGCCAGCAGTGCCGAGAATGTCGCTGAAGCTTTCTTT	CASSAENVAEAFF
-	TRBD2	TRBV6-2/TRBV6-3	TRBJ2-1	TGTGCCAGCAGTTGGCTAAGCGGGAGCTCCTACAATGAGCAGTTCTTC	CASSWLSGSSYNEQFF
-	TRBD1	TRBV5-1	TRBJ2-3	TGCGCCAGCAGCCGATACAGGGGGCTCACAGATACGCAGTATTTT	CASSRYRGLTDTQYF
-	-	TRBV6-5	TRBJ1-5	TGTGCCAGCAGTTACTCGGGGCAGCCCCAGCATTTT	CASSYSGQPQHF
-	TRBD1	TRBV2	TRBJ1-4	TGTGCCAGCAGCGGGACAGAGGGCCCCGCAACTAATGAAAAACTGTTTTTT	CASSGTEGPATNEKLFF
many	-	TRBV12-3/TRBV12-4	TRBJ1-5	TGTGCCAGCTCACCAGGGGATAGCAATCAGCCCCAGCATTTT	CASSPGDSNQPQHF
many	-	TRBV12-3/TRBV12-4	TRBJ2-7	TGTGCCAGCACCCCGGGGCCGGGGGGCATGCAGGACGAGCAGTACTTC	CASTPGPGGMQDEQYF
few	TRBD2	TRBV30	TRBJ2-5	TGTGCCTGGAGACTAGCGGGAGGAGAGACCCAGTACTTC	CAWRLAGGETQYF
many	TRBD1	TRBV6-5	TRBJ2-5	TGTGCCAGCAGTTACTCGACAGGGTATCGGGAGACCCAGTACTTC	CASSYSTGYRETQYF
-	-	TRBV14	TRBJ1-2	TGTGCCAGCAGCCAAGATGAGGCAGGCTTCTATGGCTACACCTTC	CASSQDEAGFYGYTF